Following are 19 T cell receptor beta chains from one sample sequenced in a study of cytomegalovirus exposure and HLA in healthy donors. PCR primers comprised 60 Vbeta and 13 Jbeta primers. Sequenced by immunoSEQ multiplex PCR; TCRdb stores in-frame clones only, minus some. Found here are some 140,000 clones, around 80% of them singletons; the top ten hold roughly 5.5%. The sequenced sample was PBMCs. Receptor source: a woman aged 40 to 55 in good health and CMV-seropositive.

This chain joins TRBV11-3 and TRBJ2-1; TRBD2 agrees at 9 bases. V trimming: 0 bases; J trimming: 9 bases; junction bases outside the gene matches: 12. The CDR3 totals 17 residues. Germline CDR1 is SGHNT and CDR2 is YENEEA. CDR3 sequence (DNA): TGTGCCAGCAGCTTAGATCAGGTAGCGGGAGTACATAGTGAGCAGTTCTTC. Translating it yields CASSLDQVAGVHSEQFF.

This chain uses TRBV27 with TRBJ1-2; D perhaps matches TRBD1 (5 bases). The CDR3 has 15 amino acids. Germline lookup yields CDR1 MNHEY and CDR2 SMNVEV (reference sequence). V was shortened by 5 bases and J by 1 base, with 14 bases between the two germline ends. CDR3 sequence reads: CASSPSTGVNYGYTF. The DNA for the CDR3 is TGTGCCAGCAGTCCCTCAACAGGTGTTAACTATGGCTACACCTTC.

The chain employs TRBV7-9 and TRBJ2-3, with TRBD2 matching 10 bases. The J segment lost 15 bases and the V segment lost 4 bases, leaving 16 bases of the junction unmatched. CDR1 and CDR2 (germline): SEHNR, FQNEAQ (reference sequence). This CDR3 region has 15 residues. CDR3 amino acids: CASSSTGMTSSGSYF. CDR3 bases: TGTGCCAGCAGCTCCACAGGCATGACGTCTAGCGGGAGTTATTTT.

V gene TRBV7-9 combines with J gene TRBJ2-7; D is possibly TRBD1 (6 bases). CDR3 length: 15 residues. The V end lost 3 bases, the J end lost 2 bases, and 14 bases lay between the germline ends. Germline CDR1 reads SEHNR; CDR2 reads FQNEAQ (reference sequence). The CDR3 DNA is TGTGCCAGCAGCTTCTCAGGTGGACAGACCTACGAGCAGTACTTC. This encodes CASSFSGGQTYEQYF.

This clone was seen only a few times. This sequence joins TRBV5-1 and TRBJ2-6; possibly TRBD2 for D (5 bases). In germline, CDR1 is SGHRS, CDR2 YFSETQ. The V end was cut by 4 bases, the J end by 2 bases, with 7 bases between. The length of the CDR3 is 14 residues. The CDR3 region is CASSSGPGANVLTF. The CDR3 DNA sequence: TGCGCCAGCAGCAGCGGACCTGGGGCCAACGTCCTGACTTTC. The full variable domain, completed using reference TRBV5-1 and TRBJ2-6, is KAGVTQTPRYLIKTRGQQVTLSCSPISGHRSVSWYQQTPGQGLQFLFEYFSETQRNKGNFPGRFSGRQFSNSRSEMNVSTLELGDSALYLCASSSGPGANVLTFGAGSRLTVL.

The chain is built from TRBV30 and TRBJ2-1; 9 nucleotides line up with TRBD2. Germline values: CDR1 GTSNPN, CDR2 SVGIG (reference sequence). V trimming: 3 bases; J trimming: 9 bases; junction bases outside the gene matches: 12. CDR3 length equals 15 residues. The CDR3 sequence: CAWSGIAGVLGEQFF. The CDR3 region has the DNA TGTGCCTGGAGCGGCATAGCGGGGGTCTTGGGTGAGCAGTTCTTC.

The gene calls are TRBV7-7 and TRBJ2-5; the D gene is possibly TRBD1 (5 bases). The CDR3 has 13 amino acids. V lost 2 bases and J 5 bases, leaving 9 bases between the germline ends. The germline V gene encodes CDR1 SSHAT and CDR2 FNYEAQ (reference sequence). CDR3 protein: CASSLQGPETQYF. In DNA form, the CDR3 reads TGTGCCAGCAGCTTACAGGGCCCCGAGACCCAGTACTTC.

V is TRBV5-1 and J is TRBJ1-2, with TRBD1 matching over 9 bases. CDR3 length: 13 amino acids. Germline CDR1 is SGHRS and CDR2 is YFSETQ. J lost 6 bases, V lost 4 bases, and 4 bases had no gene match. The CDR3 loop is CASSTGTGNGYTF. The DNA for the CDR3 is TGCGCCAGCAGCACCGGGACAGGGAATGGCTACACCTTC.

V gene TRBV7-6 combines with J gene TRBJ2-3; D is possibly TRBD2 (5 bases). The CDR3 covers 14 residues. Germline CDR1 and CDR2: SGHVS and FNYEAQ. The V and J ends lost 5 bases and 3 bases respectively, with 12 bases between them. The CDR3 reads CASSQTRGTDTQYF. The CDR3 coding sequence is TGTGCCAGCAGCCAAACGCGCGGGACAGATACGCAGTATTTT.

The chain has TRBV5-1 and TRBJ2-7, with 10 nucleotides matching TRBD2. The CDR3 loop spans 15 amino acids. CDR1 SGHRS and CDR2 YFSETQ come from the germline V gene. J gave up 7 bases and V 2 bases, and 9 bases lay outside the gene matches. The CDR3 loop is CASSLTGTSVEEQYF. In DNA form, the CDR3 reads TGCGCCAGCAGCTTAACCGGGACTAGCGTCGAAGAGCAGTACTTC.

The chain uses TRBV18 and TRBJ2-3; the match to TRBD2 covers 7 bases. Looked up from germline, CDR1 is KGHSH and CDR2 is LQKENI. This CDR3 contains 15 residues. Trimming removed 3 bases from V and 4 bases from J; junction bases left unmatched: 7. In nucleotides, the CDR3 is TGTGCCAGCTCACCGGAAGCGGGGTTCGCAGATACGCAGTATTTT. Translating it yields CASSPEAGFADTQYF.

V is TRBV4-1 and J is TRBJ1-3; TRBD1 matches at 7 bases. Germline CDR1 and CDR2: MGHRA and YSYEKL. This CDR3 comprises 15 residues. The ends lost 0 bases at V and 2 bases at J; junction bases unmatched: 1. CDR3 in amino acids: CASSQEGGPGNTIYF. The DNA of the CDR3 is TGCGCCAGCAGCCAAGAAGGGGGCCCTGGAAACACCATATATTTT.

The chain links TRBV6-5 to TRBJ2-7, with TRBD2 identical over 8 bases. This CDR3 comprises 13 residues. The J segment lost 4 bases and the V segment lost 6 bases, leaving 5 bases of the junction unmatched. Germline V CDR1 and CDR2: MNHEY, SVGAGI. CDR3 protein: CASRAGAGYEQYF. For the CDR3, the DNA is TGTGCCAGCAGAGCGGGAGCTGGATACGAGCAGTACTTC.

The rearrangement joins TRBV7-2 to TRBJ2-1, with D perhaps matching TRBD2 (5 bases). The germline CDR1 and CDR2 sequences are SGHTA and FQGNSA. This CDR3 comprises 12 residues. Trimming cost V 0 bases and J 12 bases, with 9 bases left between them. CDR3 bases: TGTGCCAGCAGCTTAGCTTCGAGCGGGCAGTTCTTC. This translates into CASSLASSGQFF.

The genes are TRBV19 and TRBJ2-7, with D maybe TRBD2 (5 bases). Trimming took off 4 bases at V and 0 bases at J, with 10 bases between the two ends. This CDR3 contains 14 residues. Germline CDR1 LNHDA, CDR2 SQIVND (reference sequence). Here the CDR3 DNA reads TGTGCCAGTAGTACCCGAGAGGGCTCCTACGAGCAGTACTTC. This sequence encodes CASSTREGSYEQYF.

The chain couples TRBV5-6 to TRBJ1-2; 8 positions agree with TRBD1. From germline, CDR1 is SGHDT and CDR2 YYEEEE. V lost 2 bases, J lost 8 bases, and 8 bases stayed unmatched. The CDR3 consists of 14 residues. The CDR3 DNA reads TGTGCCAGCAGCTTCGCGGACAGGGAAGGCGGCTACACCTTC. This encodes CASSFADREGGYTF.

The CDR3 protein is CASSQVSPIGNQPQHF. The CDR3 nucleotides read TGTGCCAGCAGTCAGGTCAGTCCCATTGGCAATCAGCCCCAGCATTTT. The J gene is TRBJ1-5, the V gene TRBV6-6; no clear D gene. Trimming removed 5 bases from V and 2 bases from J, with 16 bases in between. CDR1 MNHNY and CDR2 SVGAGI come from the germline V gene (reference sequence). The CDR3 has 16 amino acids.

The V and J genes are TRBV5-1 and TRBJ2-3, with TRBD1 as a possible D gene (5 bases). Germline V gene data show CDR1 as SGHRS and CDR2 as YFSETQ. V was pared by 0 bases and J by 0 bases, with 14 bases between. The CDR3 is made up of 17 amino acids. The CDR3 DNA reads TGCGCCAGCAGCTTGGCCCCTGGGGCGTCTAGCACAGATACGCAGTATTTT. Its protein is CASSLAPGASSTDTQYF.

The chain combines TRBV7-8 with TRBJ1-5, with 9 bases matching TRBD1. Germline V gives CDR1 SGHVS, CDR2 FQNEAQ. The length of the CDR3 is 16 residues. After removal of 4 bases from V and 3 bases from J, the junction contained 7 bases not matched to a gene. This chain's CDR3 is CASSWGGQGVNQPQHF. The DNA for the CDR3 is TGTGCCAGCAGCTGGGGGGGACAGGGAGTCAATCAGCCCCAGCATTTT.